The following is a T cell receptor (beta chain) sequence with its context. Germline V CDR1 and CDR2: SGHTA, FQGNSA. V gave up 5 bases and J gave up 1 base, with 8 bases separating them. CDR3 length: 13 residues. This specimen comes from a study of control samples from healthy donors and cancer patients. Produced via immunoSEQ multiplex PCR; TCRdb's table is partial and in-frame only. The sample gives roughly 130,000 clones, around 93% of which show up once; around 1.8% is in the top ten. The sequencing input was PBMCs. The TCR comes from a man aged 50-59 years with head and neck cancer. This rearrangement joins TRBV7-2 to TRBJ1-1; D is ambiguous. The CDR3 nucleotides read TGTGCCAGCAGCCTCCACACGAACACTGAAGCTTTCTTT. Translating it yields CASSLHTNTEAFF.